Each of the 26 T cell receptor beta chains below was sequenced from the same sample in a study of blood T cell repertoires in COVID-19. Using immunoSEQ multiplex PCR, the repertoire was profiled, and TCRdb retains in-frame clones only, with some absent. The sample lists fewer than 200,000 clones, about 85% occurring once. Sequencing was performed on peripheral blood. The receptors were sampled from a man in his sixties with acute or convalescent COVID-19.

The chain couples TRBV11-2 to TRBJ2-7, with TRBD2 identical over 12 bases. This CDR3 spans 16 amino acids. Germline assignment: CDR1 SGHAT and CDR2 FQNNGV. Losses at the gene ends were 0 bases for V and 6 bases for J; bases not matched to a gene: 6. The CDR3 here is CASSLEPSGRAREQYF. The CDR3 DNA is TGTGCCAGCAGCTTAGAACCTAGCGGGAGGGCCCGCGAGCAGTACTTC.

As concerns this clone: Other nucleotide sequences in the sample specify the same CDR3. This chain links TRBV6-5 with TRBJ1-4, with D unclear. The CDR3 is made up of 14 amino acids. Trimming left V 2 bases short and J 6 bases short, with 10 bases between. Germline CDR1 MNHEY, CDR2 SVGAGI. CDR3 sequence reads: CASSYAGGDEKLFF. In DNA form, the CDR3 reads TGTGCCAGCAGTTACGCGGGAGGAGATGAAAAACTGTTTTTT.

This clone was observed a single time. V usage is TRBV29-1 and J usage is TRBJ2-7; perhaps TRBD2 as D (6 bases). V lost 2 bases, J lost 6 bases, and 26 bases lay in between. This CDR3 spans 17 amino acids. Germline values: CDR1 SQVTM, CDR2 ANQGSEA. In DNA form, the CDR3 reads TGCAGCGTTGAACGGGGGACGGCTTCTGAGTATCCTCGCGAGCAGTACTTC. Amino acid sequence: CSVERGTASEYPREQYF.

This chain uses TRBV5-4 with TRBJ1-3, with D tentatively TRBD1 (5 bases). Trimming removed 3 bases at V and 0 bases at J, with 10 bases between. This CDR3 has 15 amino acids. The V gene's germline CDR1 is SGHNT and CDR2 YYREEE (reference sequence). This CDR3 is CASSWRGNSGNTIYF. CDR3 DNA: TGTGCCAGCAGCTGGAGGGGAAACTCTGGAAACACCATATATTTT.

The chain carries TRBV6-2 or TRBV6-3 and TRBJ1-1; 7 bases match TRBD1. The CDR3 contains 15 residues. The V gene's germline CDR1 is MNHEY and CDR2 SVGEGT. Trimming took 2 bases from V and 0 from J; bases not matched to a gene: 3. CDR3 in amino acids: CASSYPGQMNTEAFF. The CDR3 region has the DNA TGTGCCAGCAGTTACCCGGGACAGATGAACACTGAAGCTTTCTTT.

This chain uses TRBV29-1 with TRBJ1-5; no reliable D call. The CDR3 has 13 residues. Trimming removed 3 bases from V and 3 bases from J, with 9 bases in between. The germline V gene encodes CDR1 SQVTM and CDR2 ANQGSEA. The CDR3 sequence is CSVDLGPNQPQHF. DNA for the CDR3: TGCAGCGTTGATCTCGGTCCCAATCAGCCCCAGCATTTT.

The rearrangement links TRBV18 to TRBJ2-7, with TRBD2 matching 8 bases. Germline V gives CDR1 KGHSH, CDR2 LQKENI. Trimming cost V 2 bases and J 7 bases; bases outside gene matches: 10. This CDR3 comprises 15 residues. CDR3 in DNA: TGTGCCAGCTCACCAGATTCGGGGGGGCGAGGGGAGCAGTACGTC. Translating gives CASSPDSGGRGEQYV.

This rearrangement joins TRBV19 to TRBJ2-6; D possibly corresponds to TRBD1 (6 bases). V was clipped by 0 bases and J by 1 base, with 7 bases between them. CDR1 LNHDA and CDR2 SQIVND come from the germline V gene (reference sequence). This CDR3 region has 16 residues. The CDR3 protein is CASSIEGQSGANVLTF. CDR3 nucleotides: TGTGCCAGTAGTATAGAGGGACAATCTGGGGCCAACGTCCTGACTTTC.

The sample holds a few counts of this clone. The rearrangement joins TRBV30 to TRBJ2-1; 10 positions match TRBD2. Looked up from germline, CDR1 is GTSNPN and CDR2 is SVGIG (reference sequence). This CDR3 has 17 amino acids. V lost 4 bases and J lost 7; bases outside the gene matches: 16. This chain's CDR3 is CAWIDLAGEAGGNEQFF. CDR3 DNA sequence: TGTGCCTGGATAGACCTAGCGGGAGAGGCTGGTGGTAATGAGCAGTTCTTC.

This chain links TRBV7-8 with TRBJ2-5; D is unresolved. Per the germline V gene, CDR1 is SGHVS and CDR2 is FQNEAQ. The V end lost 4 bases, the J end lost 0 bases, and 3 bases lay between the germline ends. The CDR3 runs to 12 residues. CDR3 amino acids: CASSSYQETQYF. The CDR3 coding sequence is TGTGCCAGCAGCTCGTACCAAGAGACCCAGTACTTC. Full variable domain (remainder filled in from reference TRBV7-8 and TRBJ2-5): GAGVSQSPRYKVAKRGQDVALRCDPISGHVSLFWYQQALGQGPEFLTYFQNEAQLDKSGLPSDRFFAERPEGSVSTLKIQRTQQEDSAVYLCASSSYQETQYFGPGTRLLVL.

The rearrangement links TRBV6-5 to TRBJ1-5; 8 bases align to TRBD1. The CDR3 totals 16 residues. Losses at the gene ends were 2 bases for V and 6 bases for J; bases not matched to a gene: 9. Germline CDR1 MNHEY, CDR2 SVGAGI. CDR3 amino acids: CASSYSGQGAGQPQHF. CDR3 nucleotides: TGTGCCAGCAGTTACAGCGGGCAGGGGGCAGGTCAGCCCCAGCATTTT.

The CDR3 DNA is TGTGCCAGCAGCCCCCGGGTGAACACTGAAGCTTTCTTT. As protein: CASSPRVNTEAFF. V is TRBV12-3 or TRBV12-4 and J is TRBJ1-1; D is ambiguous. The CDR3 length is 13 residues. V was cut by 6 bases and J by 0 bases, with 8 bases left in between.

This clone showed up just once. The chain uses TRBV7-2 and TRBJ2-7, with 7 bases lining up with TRBD1. The CDR3 length is 14 residues. V gave up 6 bases and J gave up 7 bases; unmatched junction bases: 12. CDR1 is SGHTA and CDR2 is FQGNSA in the germline V gene. The CDR3 region is CASRLTGVSREQYF. The CDR3 region has the DNA TGTGCCAGCAGACTTACAGGGGTCTCTCGGGAGCAGTACTTC.

The rearrangement uses TRBV10-2 and TRBJ1-2, with D possibly TRBD1 on 6 matching bases. Trimming stripped 0 bases from V and 8 bases from J, with 10 bases between. CDR3 length: 13 residues. The germline gives CDR1 WSHSY, CDR2 SAAADI. The CDR3 DNA reads TGCGCCAGCAGTGAGTCGGGGGCGCGAGGCTACACCTTC. This encodes CASSESGARGYTF.

This rearrangement joins TRBV11-2 to TRBJ2-2; 13 positions match TRBD2. The CDR3 spans 15 residues. With 1 base clipped from V and 7 bases from J, the junction kept 0 bases outside the gene matches. Looked up from germline, CDR1 is SGHAT and CDR2 is FQNNGV. The chain's CDR3 is CASSLGTSGGGELFF. The CDR3 nucleotides are TGTGCCAGCAGCTTAGGGACTAGCGGGGGCGGGGAGCTGTTTTTT.

J is TRBJ2-2 and V is TRBV19; 8 nucleotides match TRBD1. The V segment lost 7 bases and the J segment 6 bases; nucleotides outside the gene matches: 10. CDR3 size: 15 residues. Germline CDR1 reads LNHDA; CDR2 reads SQIVND (reference sequence). DNA for the CDR3: TGTGCCAGTACCCTGGGACAGGTTGGGGCCGGGGAGCTGTTTTTT. Translating it yields CASTLGQVGAGELFF.

This chain connects TRBV27 to TRBJ1-2; 7 nucleotides line up with TRBD1. The CDR3 runs to 19 residues. Looked up from germline, CDR1 is MNHEY and CDR2 is SMNVEV (reference sequence). V gave up 0 bases and J gave up 6 bases; unmatched junction bases: 19. CDR3 nucleotides: TGTGCCAGCAGTTTATCGTTGGGCTATCGAGGGGGCAAGATAGATGGCTACACCTTC. It translates to CASSLSLGYRGGKIDGYTF.

This clone has a handful of counts. The chain has TRBV30 and TRBJ1-5, with D hard to call. Germline CDR1 reads GTSNPN; CDR2 reads SVGIG (reference sequence). V was trimmed by 0 bases and J by 4 bases, leaving 22 bases between them. The CDR3 has 18 amino acids. The CDR3 sequence: CAWSVTHGGGPTNQPQHF. The CDR3 DNA reads TGTGCCTGGAGTGTAACCCACGGCGGCGGGCCAACAAATCAGCCCCAGCATTTT.

The rearrangement links TRBV6-4 to TRBJ1-1; D possibly corresponds to TRBD1 (5 bases). The CDR3 consists of 15 residues. Germline CDR1 and CDR2: MRHNA and SNTAGT. V was trimmed by 6 bases and J by 2 bases, leaving 16 bases between them. The CDR3 region is CASRIGASTNTEAFF. The CDR3 DNA sequence: TGTGCCAGCAGAATAGGGGCATCCACTAACACTGAAGCTTTCTTT.

The chain links TRBV7-2 to TRBJ1-2; 7 bases map to TRBD1. CDR1 is SGHTA and CDR2 is FQGNSA in the germline V gene. The V segment lost 5 bases and the J segment 4 bases; nucleotides outside the gene matches: 10. The CDR3 has 15 residues. This chain's CDR3 is CASSPQQGTSYGYTF. The DNA of the CDR3 is TGTGCCAGCAGCCCCCAACAGGGGACGTCCTATGGCTACACCTTC.

This chain joins TRBV24-1 and TRBJ2-1; 14 bases fit TRBD2. The CDR3 totals 17 residues. Germline V gene lookup returns CDR1 KGHDR and CDR2 SFDVKD. V shed 3 bases and J 7 bases; nucleotides not matched to a gene: 7. The chain's CDR3 is CATSDAGTSGRGNEQFF. In DNA form, the CDR3 reads TGTGCCACCAGTGATGCTGGGACTAGCGGGAGAGGGAATGAGCAGTTCTTC.

The chain combines TRBV5-6 with TRBJ2-5, with D perhaps matching TRBD1 (6 bases). The CDR3 sequence is 14 residues long. The ends were cut back, 4 bases at V and 5 bases at J, with 15 bases in the middle. Germline CDR1 and CDR2: SGHDT and YYEEEE. The CDR3 nucleotides read TGTGCCAGCAGCATACCCGGGACATCGGAGACCCAGTACTTC. Translated, it gives CASSIPGTSETQYF.

V is TRBV10-3 and J is TRBJ2-1; 8 nucleotides align to TRBD1. The V gene end was trimmed by 4 bases and the J gene end by 5 bases; junction bases not matched to a gene: 7. The CDR3 is 15 amino acids. Germline CDR1 reads ENHRY; CDR2 reads SYGVKD. This chain's CDR3 is CAISVGQGANNEQFF. The CDR3 DNA reads as TGTGCCATCAGTGTCGGGCAGGGGGCGAACAATGAGCAGTTCTTC.

This chain links TRBV10-1 with TRBJ1-3, with 7 bases aligning to TRBD1. Trimming removed 6 bases from V and 2 bases from J; junction bases left unmatched: 4. The CDR3 contains 14 residues. Germline CDR1 and CDR2: WNHNN and SYGVQD (reference sequence). CDR3: CASSRRGTGNTIYF. CDR3 DNA: TGCGCCAGCAGCCGCAGGGGGACTGGAAACACCATATATTTT.

The V gene is TRBV4-1, the J gene TRBJ1-1; D unclear. Germline V gene lookup returns CDR1 MGHRA and CDR2 YSYEKL. Trimming left V 3 bases short and J 4 bases short, with 15 bases between. The CDR3 contains 15 residues. The DNA of the CDR3 is TGCGCCAGCAGCCAGAGCCTTTCCGGGGTCACTGAAGCTTTCTTT. As protein: CASSQSLSGVTEAFF.

The CDR3 bases are TGTGCCAGCAGTTCGACAGGGTTGTCCACTCGAACTTTCTTT. The encoded protein is CASSSTGLSTRTFF. The V and J genes are TRBV27 and TRBJ1-1; 7 bases are shared with TRBD1. The germline V gene encodes CDR1 MNHEY and CDR2 SMNVEV (reference sequence). The CDR3 extends over 14 amino acids. V lost 4 bases to trimming and J lost 12 bases; unmatched junction nucleotides: 14.